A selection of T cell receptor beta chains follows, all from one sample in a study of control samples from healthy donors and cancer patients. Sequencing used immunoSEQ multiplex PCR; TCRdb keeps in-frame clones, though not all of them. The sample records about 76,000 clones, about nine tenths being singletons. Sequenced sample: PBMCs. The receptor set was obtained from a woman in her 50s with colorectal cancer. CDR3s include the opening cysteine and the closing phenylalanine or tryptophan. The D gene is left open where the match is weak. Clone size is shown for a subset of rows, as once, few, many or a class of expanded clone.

TGTGCCAGTTCCCCCCTAGGGTTTGAGCCCCAGCATTTT,CASSPLGFEPQHF,NA,NA,TRBJ1-5,TRBV28
TGTGCCAGCAGTTACGGACAGGGGCTAAATGAAAAACTGTTTTTT,CASSYGQGLNEKLFF,TRBD1,NA,TRBJ1-4,TRBV6-6
TGTGCCAGTAGTATAATGGGGGCTTATAGCAATCAGCCCCAGCATTTT,CASSIMGAYSNQPQHF,NA,few,TRBJ1-5,TRBV19
TGTGCCAGTGGTATGCAGGGTTTCAAATATCAGCCCCAGCATTTT,CASGMQGFKYQPQHF,NA,NA,TRBJ1-5,TRBV19
TGTGCCAGCAGTGAAGCGAGCTTTTTGGGAACAGATACGCAGTATTTT,CASSEASFLGTDTQYF,NA,NA,TRBJ2-3,TRBV2
TGTGCCAGCAGCCTATCAGTTGAAGCTTTCTTT,CASSLSVEAFF,NA,NA,TRBJ1-1,TRBV7-2
TGTGCCAGCAGCTTCGCGACAGGGGCTGCCGGGGAGCTGTTTTTT,CASSFATGAAGELFF,TRBD1,once,TRBJ2-2,TRBV7-9
TGTGCCAGCAGCTTGGCCTGGGGCAGGGAAGGTTCACCCCTCCACTTT,CASSLAWGREGSPLHF,NA,NA,TRBJ1-6,TRBV5-6
TGCGCCAGCAGCTTGCCGGGGGGCATGGATTCACCCCTCCACTTT,CASSLPGGMDSPLHF,NA,NA,TRBJ1-6,TRBV5-1
TGTGCCAGCAGGCGAAGCACAGATACGCAGTATTTT,CASRRSTDTQYF,NA,NA,TRBJ2-3,TRBV2
TGTGCCAGCAGCCTCGTCGACTATGGCTACACCTTC,CASSLVDYGYTF,NA,NA,TRBJ1-2,TRBV28
TGTGCCAGCAGCTTACGGGACAGGGTCTACTCACCCCTCCACTTT,CASSLRDRVYSPLHF,TRBD1,NA,TRBJ1-6,TRBV7-2
TGTGCCAGCAGCTTACAGGGGAGGTGGGTCCTGACTTTC,CASSLQGRWVLTF,NA,once,TRBJ2-6,TRBV5-4